This T cell receptor beta chain appears in the sequencing data of a study of type 1 regulatory T cells. Study summary: T-allo10 is an in vitro-generated, Tr1-enriched CD4 T cell product specific for alloantigen. Study results and limitations: Type 1 regulatory T cells had a more restricted TCR repertoire than non-type 1 regulatory T cells.

The CDR3 runs to 14 residues. CDR1 and CDR2 (germline): SGHAT, FQNNGV. Trimming left V 4 bases short and J 8 bases short, with 16 bases between. On this clonotype: No antigen is known for it.

Each CDR3 protein is one row after TCRdb ran MiXCR on the reads. In the table there are approximately 45,000 distinct CDR3 sequences, more than 9% of which are singletons. The sequencing input was cultured non-Tr1 T cells, either the whole culture or a sorted T cell fraction (not recorded which). The sequence was obtained from a human donor in good health. The rearrangement uses TRBV11-2 and TRBJ2-3, with D unclear. CDR3 sequence: CASSSRTRTGTQYF. The CDR3 bases are TGTGCCAGCAGCTCCCGGACCCGGACCGGTACGCAGTATTTT.